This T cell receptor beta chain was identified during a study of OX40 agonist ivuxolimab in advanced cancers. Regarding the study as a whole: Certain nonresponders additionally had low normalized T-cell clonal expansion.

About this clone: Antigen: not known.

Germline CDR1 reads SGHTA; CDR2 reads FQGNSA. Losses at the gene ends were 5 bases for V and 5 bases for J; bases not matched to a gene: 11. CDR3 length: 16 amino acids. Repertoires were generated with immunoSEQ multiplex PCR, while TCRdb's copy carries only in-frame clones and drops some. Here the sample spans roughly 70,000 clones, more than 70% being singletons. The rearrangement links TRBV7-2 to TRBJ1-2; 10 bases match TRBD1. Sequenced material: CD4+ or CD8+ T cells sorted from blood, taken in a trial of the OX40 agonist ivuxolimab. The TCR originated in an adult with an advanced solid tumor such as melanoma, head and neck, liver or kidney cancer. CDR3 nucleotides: TGTGCCAGCAGCACACAATCGACAGGGGGCCCATATGGCTACACCTTC. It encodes CASSTQSTGGPYGYTF.